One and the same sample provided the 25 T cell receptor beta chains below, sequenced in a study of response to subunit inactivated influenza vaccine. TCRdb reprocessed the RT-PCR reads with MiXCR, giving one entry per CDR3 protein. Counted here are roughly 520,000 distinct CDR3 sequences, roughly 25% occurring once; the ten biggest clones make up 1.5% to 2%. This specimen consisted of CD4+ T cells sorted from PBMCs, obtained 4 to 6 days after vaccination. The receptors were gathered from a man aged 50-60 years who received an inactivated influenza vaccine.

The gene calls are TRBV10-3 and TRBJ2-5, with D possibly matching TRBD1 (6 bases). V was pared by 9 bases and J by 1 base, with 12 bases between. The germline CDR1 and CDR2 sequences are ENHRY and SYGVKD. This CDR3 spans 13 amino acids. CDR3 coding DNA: TGTGCCATAAAAGAGGGGGTCCAAGAGACCCAGTACTTC. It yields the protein CAIKEGVQETQYF.

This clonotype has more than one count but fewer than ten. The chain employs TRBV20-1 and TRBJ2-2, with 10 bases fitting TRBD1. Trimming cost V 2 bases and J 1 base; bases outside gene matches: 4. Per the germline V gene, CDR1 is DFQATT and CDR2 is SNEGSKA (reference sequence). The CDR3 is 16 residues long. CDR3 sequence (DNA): TGCAGTGCTAGACTTGGACAGGGGGTGAACACCGGGGAGCTGTTTTTT. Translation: CSARLGQGVNTGELFF.

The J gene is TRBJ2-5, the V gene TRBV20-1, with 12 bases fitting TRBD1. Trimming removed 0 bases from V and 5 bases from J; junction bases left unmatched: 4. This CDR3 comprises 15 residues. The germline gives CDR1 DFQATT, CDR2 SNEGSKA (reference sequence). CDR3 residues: CSARDGTGGSETQYF. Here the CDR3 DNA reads TGCAGTGCTAGAGATGGGACAGGGGGCAGTGAGACCCAGTACTTC.

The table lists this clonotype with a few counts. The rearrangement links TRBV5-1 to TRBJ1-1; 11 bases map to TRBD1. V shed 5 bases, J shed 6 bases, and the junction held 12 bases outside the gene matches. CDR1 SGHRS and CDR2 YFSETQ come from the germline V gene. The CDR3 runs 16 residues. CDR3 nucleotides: TGCGCCAGCAGTTTATCTACCCTGGGACAGGGGGCTGAAGCTTTCTTT. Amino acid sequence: CASSLSTLGQGAEAFF.

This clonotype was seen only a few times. The CDR3: CASSFLSLAGDKPYEQYF. For the CDR3, the DNA is TGTGCCAGCAGTTTTCTCTCGCTAGCGGGAGATAAACCCTACGAGCAGTACTTC. The chain links TRBV27 to TRBJ2-7; 10 nucleotides align to TRBD2. This CDR3 is built from 18 residues. Germline CDR1 and CDR2: MNHEY and SMNVEV (reference sequence). V lost 3 bases and J lost 2; bases outside the gene matches: 13.

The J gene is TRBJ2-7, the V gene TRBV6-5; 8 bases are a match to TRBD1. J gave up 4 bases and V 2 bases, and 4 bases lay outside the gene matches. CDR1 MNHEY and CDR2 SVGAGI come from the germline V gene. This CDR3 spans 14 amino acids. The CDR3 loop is CASSYGGQGYEQYF. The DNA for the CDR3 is TGTGCCAGCAGTTACGGCGGACAGGGTTACGAGCAGTACTTC.

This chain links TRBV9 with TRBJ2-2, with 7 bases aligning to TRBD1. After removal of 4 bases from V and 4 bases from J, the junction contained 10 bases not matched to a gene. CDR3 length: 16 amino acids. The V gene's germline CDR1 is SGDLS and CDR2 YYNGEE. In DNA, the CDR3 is TGTGCCAGCAGCCCTCGACAGGGTGTAGGCACCGGGGAGCTGTTTTTT. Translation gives CASSPRQGVGTGELFF.

The CDR3 region is CASSQGGVSTDTQYF. The CDR3 DNA follows: TGCGCCAGCAGCCAAGGAGGCGTAAGCACAGATACGCAGTATTTT. This sequence joins TRBV5-1 and TRBJ2-3, with TRBD2 as a possible D gene (5 bases). Germline lookup yields CDR1 SGHRS and CDR2 YFSETQ. V lost 4 bases and J 0 bases, leaving 12 bases between the germline ends. The CDR3 runs to 15 residues. Full variable domain (rest looked up from reference TRBV5-1 and TRBJ2-3): KAGVTQTPRYLIKTRGQQVTLSCSPISGHRSVSWYQQTPGQGLQFLFEYFSETQRNKGNFPGRFSGRQFSNSRSEMNVSTLELGDSALYLCASSQGGVSTDTQYFGPGTRLTVL.

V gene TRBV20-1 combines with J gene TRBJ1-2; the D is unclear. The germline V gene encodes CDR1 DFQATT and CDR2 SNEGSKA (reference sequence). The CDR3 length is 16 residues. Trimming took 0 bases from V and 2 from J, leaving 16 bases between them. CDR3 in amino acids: CSARDLTRSRNYGYTF. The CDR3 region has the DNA TGCAGTGCTAGAGATTTAACACGGAGCCGAAACTATGGCTACACCTTC.

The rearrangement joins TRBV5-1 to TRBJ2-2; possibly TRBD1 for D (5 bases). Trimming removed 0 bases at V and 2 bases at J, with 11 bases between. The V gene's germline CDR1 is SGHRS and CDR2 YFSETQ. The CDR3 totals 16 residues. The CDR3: CASSLAGHVNTGELFF. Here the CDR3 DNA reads TGCGCCAGCAGCTTGGCCGGACACGTAAACACCGGGGAGCTGTTTTTT.

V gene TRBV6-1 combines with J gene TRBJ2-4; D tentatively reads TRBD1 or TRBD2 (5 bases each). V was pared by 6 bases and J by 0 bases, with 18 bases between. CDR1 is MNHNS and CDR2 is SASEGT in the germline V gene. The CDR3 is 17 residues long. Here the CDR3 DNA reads TGTGCCAGCAGCCCGGGACGCTCCTTTCTAGCCAAAAACATTCAGTACTTC. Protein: CASSPGRSFLAKNIQYF.

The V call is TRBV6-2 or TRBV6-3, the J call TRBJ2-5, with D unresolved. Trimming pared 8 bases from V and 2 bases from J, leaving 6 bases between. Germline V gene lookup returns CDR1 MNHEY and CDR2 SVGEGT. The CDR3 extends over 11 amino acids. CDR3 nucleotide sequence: TGTGCCAGCCTCGGTCAAGAGACCCAGTACTTC. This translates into CASLGQETQYF.

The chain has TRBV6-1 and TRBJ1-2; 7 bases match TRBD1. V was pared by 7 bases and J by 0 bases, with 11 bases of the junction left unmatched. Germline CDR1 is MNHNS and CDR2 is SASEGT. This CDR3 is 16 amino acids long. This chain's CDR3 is CASITGQNPTNYGYTF. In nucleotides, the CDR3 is TGTGCCAGCATAACGGGACAGAATCCAACTAACTATGGCTACACCTTC.

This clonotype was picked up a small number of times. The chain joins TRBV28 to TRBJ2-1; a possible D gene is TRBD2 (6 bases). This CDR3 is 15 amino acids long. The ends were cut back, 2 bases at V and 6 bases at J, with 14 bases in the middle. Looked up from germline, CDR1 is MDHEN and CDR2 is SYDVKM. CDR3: CASSLAGPNINEQFF. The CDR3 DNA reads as TGTGCCAGCAGTTTAGCGGGACCGAACATCAATGAGCAGTTCTTC. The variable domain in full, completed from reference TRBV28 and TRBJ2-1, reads DVKVTQSSRYLVKRTGEKVFLECVQDMDHENMFWYRQDPGLGLRLIYFSYDVKMKEKGDIPEGYSVSREKKERFSLILESASTNQTSMYLCASSLAGPNINEQFFGPGTRLTVL.

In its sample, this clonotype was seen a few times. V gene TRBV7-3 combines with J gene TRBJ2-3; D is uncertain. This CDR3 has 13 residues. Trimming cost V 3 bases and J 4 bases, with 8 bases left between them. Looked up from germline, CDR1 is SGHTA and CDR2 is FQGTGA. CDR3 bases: TGTGCCAGCAGCTTCCGTTGGCCAGATACGCAGTATTTT. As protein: CASSFRWPDTQYF. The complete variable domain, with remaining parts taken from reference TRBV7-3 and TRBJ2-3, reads GAGVSQTPSNKVTEKGKYVELRCDPISGHTALYWYRQSLGQGPEFLIYFQGTGAADDSGLPNDRFFAVRPEGSVSTLKIQRTERGDSAVYLCASSFRWPDTQYFGPGTRLTVL.

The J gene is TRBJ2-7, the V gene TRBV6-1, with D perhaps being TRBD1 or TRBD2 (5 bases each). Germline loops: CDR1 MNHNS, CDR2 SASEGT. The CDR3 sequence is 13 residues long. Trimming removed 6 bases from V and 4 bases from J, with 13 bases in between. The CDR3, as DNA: TGTGCCAGCAGGCTTGGGACGGCGTACGAGCAGTACTTC. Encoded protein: CASRLGTAYEQYF.

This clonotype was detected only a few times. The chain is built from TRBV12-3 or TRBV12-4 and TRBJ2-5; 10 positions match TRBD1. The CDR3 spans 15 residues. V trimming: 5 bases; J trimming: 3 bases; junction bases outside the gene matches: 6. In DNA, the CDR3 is TGTGCCAGCAGTCCCGGACAGGGGGAGAAAGAGACCCAGTACTTC. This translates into CASSPGQGEKETQYF.

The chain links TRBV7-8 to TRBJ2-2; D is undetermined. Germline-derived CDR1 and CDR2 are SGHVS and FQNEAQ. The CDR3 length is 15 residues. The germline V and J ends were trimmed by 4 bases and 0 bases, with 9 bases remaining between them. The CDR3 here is CASSSRQANTGELFF. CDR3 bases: TGTGCCAGCAGCTCCCGACAAGCGAACACCGGGGAGCTGTTTTTT.

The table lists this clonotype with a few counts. CDR3 nucleotide sequence: TGCGCCAGCAGCAAAAGCGGGAGGGACACAGATACGCAGTATTTT. Protein product: CASSKSGRDTDTQYF. This rearrangement joins TRBV5-1 to TRBJ2-3; 10 bases match TRBD2. Germline lookup yields CDR1 SGHRS and CDR2 YFSETQ. With 4 bases clipped from V and 2 bases from J, the junction kept 4 bases outside the gene matches. This CDR3 is built from 15 residues.

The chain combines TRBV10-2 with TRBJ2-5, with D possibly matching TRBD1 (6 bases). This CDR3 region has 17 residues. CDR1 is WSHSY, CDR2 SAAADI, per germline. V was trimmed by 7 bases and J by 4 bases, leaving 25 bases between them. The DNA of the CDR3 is TGCGCCAGCATTCAGGGGCCCAGCGGAAAGGGGGTAGAGACCCAGTACTTC. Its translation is CASIQGPSGKGVETQYF.

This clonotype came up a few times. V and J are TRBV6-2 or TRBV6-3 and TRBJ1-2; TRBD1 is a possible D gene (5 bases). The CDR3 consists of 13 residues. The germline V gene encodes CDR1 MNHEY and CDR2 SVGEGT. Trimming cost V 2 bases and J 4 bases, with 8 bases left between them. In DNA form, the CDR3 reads TGTGCCAGCAGTTACACTGACAGCTATGGCTACACCTTC. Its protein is CASSYTDSYGYTF.

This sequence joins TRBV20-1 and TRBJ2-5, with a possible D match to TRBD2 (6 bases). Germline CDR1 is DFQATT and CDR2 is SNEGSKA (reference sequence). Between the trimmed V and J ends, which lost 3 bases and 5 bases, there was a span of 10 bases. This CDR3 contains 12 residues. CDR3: CSASGGGETQYF. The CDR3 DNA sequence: TGCAGTGCTAGCGGGGGAGGCGAGACCCAGTACTTC.

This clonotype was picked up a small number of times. The chain's CDR3 is CASSPPGQGRGETQYF. The CDR3 DNA is TGCGCCAGCAGCCCACCCGGACAGGGGAGGGGAGAGACCCAGTACTTC. V and J are TRBV5-1 and TRBJ2-5, with TRBD1 identical over 9 bases. V dropped 4 bases and J dropped 4; count of bases not matched to a gene: 11. The germline V gene encodes CDR1 SGHRS and CDR2 YFSETQ. This CDR3 comprises 16 residues.

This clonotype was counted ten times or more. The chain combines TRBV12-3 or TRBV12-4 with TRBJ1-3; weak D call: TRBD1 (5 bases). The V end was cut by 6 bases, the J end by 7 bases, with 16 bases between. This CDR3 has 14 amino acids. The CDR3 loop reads CASRHYAGGNTIYF. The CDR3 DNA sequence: TGTGCCAGCAGGCACTACGCCGGGGGGAACACCATATATTTT.

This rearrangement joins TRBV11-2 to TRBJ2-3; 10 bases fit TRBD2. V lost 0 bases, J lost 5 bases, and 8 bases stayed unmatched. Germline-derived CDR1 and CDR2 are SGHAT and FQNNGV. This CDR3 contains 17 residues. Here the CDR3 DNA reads TGTGCCAGCAGCTTAGAACCAGCGGGGGGGCCTAGAGATACGCAGTATTTT. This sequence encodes CASSLEPAGGPRDTQYF.